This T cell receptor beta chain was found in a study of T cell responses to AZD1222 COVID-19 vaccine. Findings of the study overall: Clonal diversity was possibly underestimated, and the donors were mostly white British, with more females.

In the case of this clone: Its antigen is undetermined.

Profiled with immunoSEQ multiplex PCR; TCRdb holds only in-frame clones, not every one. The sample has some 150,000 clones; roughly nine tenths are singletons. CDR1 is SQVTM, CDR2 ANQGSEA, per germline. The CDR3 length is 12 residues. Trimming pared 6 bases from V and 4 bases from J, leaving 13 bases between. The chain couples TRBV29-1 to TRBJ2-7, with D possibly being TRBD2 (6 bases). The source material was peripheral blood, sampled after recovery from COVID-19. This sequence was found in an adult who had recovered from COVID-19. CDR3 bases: TGCAGCGTCCGGGACTCGATTTACGAGCAGTACTTC. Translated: CSVRDSIYEQYF.